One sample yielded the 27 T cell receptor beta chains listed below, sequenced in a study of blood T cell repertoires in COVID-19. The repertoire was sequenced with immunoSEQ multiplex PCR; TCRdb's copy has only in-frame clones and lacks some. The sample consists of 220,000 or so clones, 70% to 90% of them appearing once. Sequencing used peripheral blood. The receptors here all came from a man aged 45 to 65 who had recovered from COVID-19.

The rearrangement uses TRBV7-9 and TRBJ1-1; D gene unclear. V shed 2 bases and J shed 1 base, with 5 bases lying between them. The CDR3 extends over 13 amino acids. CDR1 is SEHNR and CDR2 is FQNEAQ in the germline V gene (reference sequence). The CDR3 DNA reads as TGTGCCAGCAGCTTACAGGAGAACACTGAAGCTTTCTTT. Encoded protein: CASSLQENTEAFF.

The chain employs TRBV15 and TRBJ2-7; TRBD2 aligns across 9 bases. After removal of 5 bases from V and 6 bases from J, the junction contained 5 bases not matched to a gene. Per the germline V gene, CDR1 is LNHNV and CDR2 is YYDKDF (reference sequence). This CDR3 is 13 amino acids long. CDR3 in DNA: TGTGCCACCAGCTATAGACTAGCGGCCGAGCAGTACTTC. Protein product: CATSYRLAAEQYF.

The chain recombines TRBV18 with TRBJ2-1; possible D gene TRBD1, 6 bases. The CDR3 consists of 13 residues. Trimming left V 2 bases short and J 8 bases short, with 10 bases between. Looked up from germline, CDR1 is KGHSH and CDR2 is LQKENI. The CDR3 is CASSPLQGHEQFF. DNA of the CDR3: TGTGCCAGCTCACCATTACAGGGACATGAGCAGTTCTTC.

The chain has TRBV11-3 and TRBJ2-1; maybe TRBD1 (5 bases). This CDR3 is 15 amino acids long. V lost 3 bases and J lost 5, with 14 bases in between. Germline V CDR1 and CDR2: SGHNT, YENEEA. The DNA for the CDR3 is TGTGCCAGCAGCTTGATGGGCAGGGATAACAATGAGCAGTTCTTC. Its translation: CASSLMGRDNNEQFF.

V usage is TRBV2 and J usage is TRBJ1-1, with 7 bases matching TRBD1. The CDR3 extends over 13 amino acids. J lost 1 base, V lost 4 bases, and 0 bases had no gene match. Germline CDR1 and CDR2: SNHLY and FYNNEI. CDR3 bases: TGTGCCAGCAGTGGGGACAGGAACACTGAAGCTTTCTTT. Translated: CASSGDRNTEAFF.

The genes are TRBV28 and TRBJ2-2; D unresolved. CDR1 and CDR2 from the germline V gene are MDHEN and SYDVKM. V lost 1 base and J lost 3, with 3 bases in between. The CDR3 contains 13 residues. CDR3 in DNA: TGTGCCAGCAGTTTATTCGACACCGGGGAGCTGTTTTTT. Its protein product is CASSLFDTGELFF.

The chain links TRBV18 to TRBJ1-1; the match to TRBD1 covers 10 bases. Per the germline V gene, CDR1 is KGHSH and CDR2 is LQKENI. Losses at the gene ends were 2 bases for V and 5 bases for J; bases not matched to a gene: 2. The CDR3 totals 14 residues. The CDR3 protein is CASSPWGQGTEAFF. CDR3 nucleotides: TGTGCCAGCTCACCATGGGGACAGGGGACTGAAGCTTTCTTT.

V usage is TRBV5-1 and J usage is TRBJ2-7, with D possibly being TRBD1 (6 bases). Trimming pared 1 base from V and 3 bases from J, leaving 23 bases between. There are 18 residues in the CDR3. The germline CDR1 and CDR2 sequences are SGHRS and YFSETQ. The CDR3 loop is CASSLLSAIPGASYEQYF. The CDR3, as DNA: TGCGCCAGCAGCTTGTTATCTGCCATCCCAGGGGCGAGCTACGAGCAGTACTTC.

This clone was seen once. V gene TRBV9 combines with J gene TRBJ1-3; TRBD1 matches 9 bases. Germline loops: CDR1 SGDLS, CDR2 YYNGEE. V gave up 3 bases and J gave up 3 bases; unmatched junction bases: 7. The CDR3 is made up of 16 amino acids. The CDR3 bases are TGTGCCAGCAGCGCACAGGGGGCTCCAGGTGGAAACACCATATATTTT. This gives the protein CASSAQGAPGGNTIYF.

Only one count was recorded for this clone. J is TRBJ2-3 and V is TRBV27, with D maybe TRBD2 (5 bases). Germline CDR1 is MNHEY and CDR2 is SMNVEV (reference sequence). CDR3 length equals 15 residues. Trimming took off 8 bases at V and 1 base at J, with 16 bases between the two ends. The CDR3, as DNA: TGTGCCAGCGCTTGGGGAGCCCCTCGCACAGATACGCAGTATTTT. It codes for CASAWGAPRTDTQYF.

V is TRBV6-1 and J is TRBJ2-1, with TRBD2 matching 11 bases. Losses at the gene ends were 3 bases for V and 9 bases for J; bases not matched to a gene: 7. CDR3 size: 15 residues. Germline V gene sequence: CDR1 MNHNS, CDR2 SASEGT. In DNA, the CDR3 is TGTGCCAGCAGTGATTTTAGCGGGAGGGAGGGTGAGCAGTTCTTC. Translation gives CASSDFSGREGEQFF.

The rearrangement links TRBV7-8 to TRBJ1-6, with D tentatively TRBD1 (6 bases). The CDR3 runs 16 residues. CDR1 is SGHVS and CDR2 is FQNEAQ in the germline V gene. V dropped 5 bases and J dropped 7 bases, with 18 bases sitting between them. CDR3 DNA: TGTGCCAGCAGCCATTTTGGGGGCGGTCAGAATTCACCCCTCCACTTT. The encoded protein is CASSHFGGGQNSPLHF.

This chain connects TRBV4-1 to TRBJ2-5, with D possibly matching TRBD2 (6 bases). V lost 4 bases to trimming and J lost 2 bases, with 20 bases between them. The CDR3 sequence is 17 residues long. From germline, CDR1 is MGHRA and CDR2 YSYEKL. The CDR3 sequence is CASSPRRTSTLQETQYF. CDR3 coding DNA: TGCGCCAGCAGCCCCCGACGTACTAGCACACTTCAAGAGACCCAGTACTTC.

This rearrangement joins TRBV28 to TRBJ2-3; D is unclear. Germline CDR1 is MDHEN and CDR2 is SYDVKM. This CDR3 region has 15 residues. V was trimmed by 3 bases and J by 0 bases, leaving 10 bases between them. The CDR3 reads CASSFIGSSTDTQYF. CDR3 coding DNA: TGTGCCAGCAGTTTTATCGGGTCTAGCACAGATACGCAGTATTTT.

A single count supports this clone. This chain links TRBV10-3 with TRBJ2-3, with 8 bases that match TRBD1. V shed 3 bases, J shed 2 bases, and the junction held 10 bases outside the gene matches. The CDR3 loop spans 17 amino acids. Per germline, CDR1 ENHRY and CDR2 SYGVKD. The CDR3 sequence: CAISDGQGLLYTDTQYF. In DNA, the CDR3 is TGTGCCATCAGTGATGGACAGGGCCTTTTGTACACAGATACGCAGTATTTT.

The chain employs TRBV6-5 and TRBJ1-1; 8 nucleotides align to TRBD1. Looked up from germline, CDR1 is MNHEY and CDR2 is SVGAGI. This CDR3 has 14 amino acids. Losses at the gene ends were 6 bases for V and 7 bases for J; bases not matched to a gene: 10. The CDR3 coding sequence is TGTGCCAGCAGACGGACAGGGAGGAATGGTGAAGCTTTCTTT. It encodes CASRRTGRNGEAFF.

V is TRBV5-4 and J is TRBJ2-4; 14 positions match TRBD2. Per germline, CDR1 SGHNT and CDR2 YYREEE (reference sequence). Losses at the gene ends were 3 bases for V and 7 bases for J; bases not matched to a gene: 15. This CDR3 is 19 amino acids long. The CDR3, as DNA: TGTGCCAGCAGCTCGGGACTAGCGGGAGCCGGCCCAATACGGAACATTCAGTACTTC. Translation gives CASSSGLAGAGPIRNIQYF.

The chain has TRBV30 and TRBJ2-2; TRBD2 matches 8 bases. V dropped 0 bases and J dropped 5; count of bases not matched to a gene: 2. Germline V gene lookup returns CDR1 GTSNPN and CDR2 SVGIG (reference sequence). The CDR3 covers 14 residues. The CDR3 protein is CAWSVAGVTGELFF. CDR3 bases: TGTGCCTGGAGTGTAGCGGGAGTTACCGGGGAGCTGTTTTTT.

The CDR3 spells CASTPDRNSPLHF. For the CDR3, the DNA is TGTGCCAGCACTCCGGACAGAAATTCACCCCTCCACTTT. V is TRBV18 and J is TRBJ1-6; D might be TRBD1 (6 bases). The V gene's germline CDR1 is KGHSH and CDR2 LQKENI. The CDR3 covers 13 residues. V was clipped by 8 bases and J by 7 bases, with 12 bases between them.

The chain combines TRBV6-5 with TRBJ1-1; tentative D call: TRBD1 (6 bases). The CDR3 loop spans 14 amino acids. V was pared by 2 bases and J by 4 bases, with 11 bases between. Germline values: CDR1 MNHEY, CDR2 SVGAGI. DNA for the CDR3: TGTGCCAGCAGTTACGGGGGCGTGATCACTGAAGCTTTCTTT. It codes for CASSYGGVITEAFF.

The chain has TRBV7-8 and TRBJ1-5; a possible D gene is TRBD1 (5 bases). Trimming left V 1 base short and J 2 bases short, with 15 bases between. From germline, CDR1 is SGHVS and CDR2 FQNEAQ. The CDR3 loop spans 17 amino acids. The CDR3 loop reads CASSLGGPGLGNQPQHF. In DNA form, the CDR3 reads TGTGCCAGCAGCTTAGGGGGCCCAGGACTAGGCAATCAGCCCCAGCATTTT. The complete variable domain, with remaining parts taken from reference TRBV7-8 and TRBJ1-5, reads GAGVSQSPRYKVAKRGQDVALRCDPISGHVSLFWYQQALGQGPEFLTYFQNEAQLDKSGLPSDRFFAERPEGSVSTLKIQRTQQEDSAVYLCASSLGGPGLGNQPQHFGDGTRLSIL.

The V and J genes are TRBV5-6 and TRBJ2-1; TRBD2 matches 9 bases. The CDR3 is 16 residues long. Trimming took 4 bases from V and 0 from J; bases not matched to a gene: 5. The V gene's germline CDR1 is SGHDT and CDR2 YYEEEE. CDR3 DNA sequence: TGTGCCAGCAGCCCCCTAGCGGGGAGCTCCTACAATGAGCAGTTCTTC. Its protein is CASSPLAGSSYNEQFF.

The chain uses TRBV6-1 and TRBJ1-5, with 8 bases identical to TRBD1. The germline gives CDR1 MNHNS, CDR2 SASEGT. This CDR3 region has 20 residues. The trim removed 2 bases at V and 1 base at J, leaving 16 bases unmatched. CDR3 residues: CASSELTGTGGYNSNQPQHF. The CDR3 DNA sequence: TGTGCCAGCAGTGAACTCACCGGGACAGGAGGGTATAACAGCAATCAGCCCCAGCATTTT.

CDR3 loop: CASSSTTHREQGVLTF. In nucleotides, the CDR3 is TGTGCCAGCAGTTCGACAACTCACAGGGAGCAAGGGGTCCTGACTTTC. The J gene is TRBJ2-6, the V gene TRBV6-5; perhaps TRBD1 as D (6 bases). V lost 4 bases and J lost 13, with 23 bases in between. The CDR3 covers 16 residues. Looked up from germline, CDR1 is MNHEY and CDR2 is SVGAGI.

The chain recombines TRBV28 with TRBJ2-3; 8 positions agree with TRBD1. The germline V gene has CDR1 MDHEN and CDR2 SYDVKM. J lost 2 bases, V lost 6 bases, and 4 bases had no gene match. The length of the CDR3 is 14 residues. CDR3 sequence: CASRGQGPTDTQYF. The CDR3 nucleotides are TGTGCCAGCAGAGGACAGGGACCCACAGATACGCAGTATTTT. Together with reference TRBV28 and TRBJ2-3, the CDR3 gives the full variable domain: DVKVTQSSRYLVKRTGEKVFLECVQDMDHENMFWYRQDPGLGLRLIYFSYDVKMKEKGDIPEGYSVSREKKERFSLILESASTNQTSMYLCASRGQGPTDTQYFGPGTRLTVL.

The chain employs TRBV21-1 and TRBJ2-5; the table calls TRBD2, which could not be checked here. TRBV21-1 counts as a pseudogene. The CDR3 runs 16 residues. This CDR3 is CASSKSVRERRETQYF. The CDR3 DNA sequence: TGTGCCAGCAGCAAGAGTGTGCGGGAGAGGAGAGAGACCCAGTACTTC.

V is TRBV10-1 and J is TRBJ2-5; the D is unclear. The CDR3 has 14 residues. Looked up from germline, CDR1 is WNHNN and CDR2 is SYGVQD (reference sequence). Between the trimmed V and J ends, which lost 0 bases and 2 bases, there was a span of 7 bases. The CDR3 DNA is TGCGCCAGCAGTGAGTCGGGCAGACAAGAGACCCAGTACTTC. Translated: CASSESGRQETQYF.